The clone carrying this TCR beta chain was counted between two and nine times. This CDR3 is built from 16 residues. Germline V gene sequence: CDR1 DFQATT, CDR2 SNEGSKA (reference sequence). Trimming stripped 6 bases from V and 8 bases from J, with 23 bases between. The data were obtained in a study of T cell repertoires in cytomegalovirus infection. TCRdb reprocessed the reads with MiXCR, giving one entry per CDR3 protein. This sample yields nearly 450,000 distinct CDR3 sequences, of which roughly a third are seen a single time; roughly 15% belongs to the top ten. Sequencing used PBMCs. V and J are TRBV20-1 and TRBJ1-6; D remains ambiguous. The TCR sequence derives from a human donor in good health (CMV status not recorded). Some clones in this sample may be carry-over from other donors' samples. The CDR3 coding sequence is TGCAGTGCCCGTACAACGACCGGACTCCTTTATTCACCCCTCCACTTT. Encoded protein: CSARTTTGLLYSPLHF.